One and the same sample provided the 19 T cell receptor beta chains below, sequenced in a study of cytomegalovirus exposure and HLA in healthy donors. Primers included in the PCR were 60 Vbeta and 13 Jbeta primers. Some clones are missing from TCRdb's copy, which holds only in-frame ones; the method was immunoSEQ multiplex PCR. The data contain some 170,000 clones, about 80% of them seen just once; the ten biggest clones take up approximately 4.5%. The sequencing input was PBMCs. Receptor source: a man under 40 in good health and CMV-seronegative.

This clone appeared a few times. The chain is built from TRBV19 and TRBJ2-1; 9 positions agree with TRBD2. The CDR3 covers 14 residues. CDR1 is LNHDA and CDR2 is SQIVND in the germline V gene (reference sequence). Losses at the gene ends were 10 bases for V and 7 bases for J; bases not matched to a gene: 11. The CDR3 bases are TGTGCCACCGGACGGACTAGCGTTACGAATGAGCAGTTCTTC. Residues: CATGRTSVTNEQFF.

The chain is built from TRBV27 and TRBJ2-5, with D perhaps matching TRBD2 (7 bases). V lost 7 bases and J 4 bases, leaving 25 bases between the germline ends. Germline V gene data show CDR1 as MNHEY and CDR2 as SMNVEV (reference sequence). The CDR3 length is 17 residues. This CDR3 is CASKEGGVKLVGETQYF. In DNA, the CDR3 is TGTGCCAGCAAGGAGGGGGGGGTAAAATTGGTTGGAGAGACCCAGTACTTC.

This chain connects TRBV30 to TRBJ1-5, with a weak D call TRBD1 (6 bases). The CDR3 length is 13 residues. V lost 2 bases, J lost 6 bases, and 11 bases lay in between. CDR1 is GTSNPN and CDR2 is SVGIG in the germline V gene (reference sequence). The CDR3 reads CAWSPGGGQPQHF. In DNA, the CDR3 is TGTGCCTGGAGTCCGGGGGGCGGTCAGCCCCAGCATTTT.

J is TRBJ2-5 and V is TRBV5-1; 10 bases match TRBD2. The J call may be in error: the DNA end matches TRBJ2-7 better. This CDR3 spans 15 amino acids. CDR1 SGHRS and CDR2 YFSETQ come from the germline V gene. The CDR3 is CASSLELAGTYEQYF. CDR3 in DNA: TGCGCCAGCAGCTTGGAACTAGCGGGGACATACGAGCAGTACTTC.

The CDR3 sequence is CASSLGGGDTEAFF. The CDR3 nucleotides are TGCGCCAGCAGCCTGGGAGGAGGGGACACTGAAGCTTTCTTT. J is TRBJ1-1 and V is TRBV5-1; maybe TRBD1 (5 bases). The length of the CDR3 is 14 residues. The germline CDR1 and CDR2 sequences are SGHRS and YFSETQ. With 4 bases removed from V and 3 bases from J, the gap between germline ends came to 13 bases.

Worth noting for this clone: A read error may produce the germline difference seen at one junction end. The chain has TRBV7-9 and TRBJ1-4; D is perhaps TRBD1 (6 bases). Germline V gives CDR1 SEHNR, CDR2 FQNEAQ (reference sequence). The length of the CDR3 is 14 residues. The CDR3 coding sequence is TGTTCCAGCAGGGGAGGTGCAACTAATGAAAAACTGTTTTTT. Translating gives CSSRGGATNEKLFF.

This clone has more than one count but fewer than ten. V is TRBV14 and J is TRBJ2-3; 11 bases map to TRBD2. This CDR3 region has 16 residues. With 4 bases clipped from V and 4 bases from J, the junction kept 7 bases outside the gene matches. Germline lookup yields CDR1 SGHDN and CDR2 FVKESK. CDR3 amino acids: CASSPQLAGVADTQYF. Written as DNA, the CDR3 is TGTGCCAGCAGCCCTCAACTAGCGGGAGTGGCAGATACGCAGTATTTT.

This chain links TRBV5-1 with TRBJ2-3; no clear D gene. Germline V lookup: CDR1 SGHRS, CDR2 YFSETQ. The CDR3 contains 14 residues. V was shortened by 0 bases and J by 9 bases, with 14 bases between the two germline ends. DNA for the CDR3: TGCGCCAGCAGCTTGGAAGGTTACATGAGGACGCAGTATTTT. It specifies CASSLEGYMRTQYF.

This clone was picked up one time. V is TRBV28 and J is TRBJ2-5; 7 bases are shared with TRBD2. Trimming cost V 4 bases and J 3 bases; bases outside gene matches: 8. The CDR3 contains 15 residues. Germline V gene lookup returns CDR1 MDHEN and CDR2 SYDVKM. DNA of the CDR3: TGTGCCAGCAGTTCGGGGGGACTTACGAAAGAGACCCAGTACTTC. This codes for CASSSGGLTKETQYF.

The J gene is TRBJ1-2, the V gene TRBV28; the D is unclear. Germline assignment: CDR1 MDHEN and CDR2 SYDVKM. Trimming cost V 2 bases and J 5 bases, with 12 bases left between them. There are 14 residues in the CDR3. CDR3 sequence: CASSLQQYGYGYTF. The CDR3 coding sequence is TGTGCCAGCAGTTTACAACAGTATGGGTATGGCTACACCTTC.

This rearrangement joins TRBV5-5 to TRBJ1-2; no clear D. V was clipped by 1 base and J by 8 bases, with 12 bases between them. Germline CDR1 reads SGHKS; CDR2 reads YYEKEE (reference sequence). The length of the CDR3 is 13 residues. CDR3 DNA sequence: TGTGCCAGCAGCTTGTTTCTGGCGGAAGGCTACACCTTC. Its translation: CASSLFLAEGYTF. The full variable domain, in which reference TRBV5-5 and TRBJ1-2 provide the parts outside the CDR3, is DAGVTQSPTHLIKTRGQQVTLRCSPISGHKSVSWYQQVLGQGPQFIFQYYEKEERGRGNFPDRFSARQFPNYSSELNVNALLLGDSALYLCASSLFLAEGYTFGSGTRLTVV.

The CDR3 reads CASSSNSQGPNYGYTF. CDR3 DNA sequence: TGCGCCAGCAGCTCAAATTCGCAGGGCCCGAACTATGGCTACACCTTC. V and J are TRBV4-1 and TRBJ1-2; possibly TRBD1 for D (5 bases). The germline gives CDR1 MGHRA, CDR2 YSYEKL. V was clipped by 5 bases and J by 2 bases, with 18 bases between them. There are 16 residues in the CDR3.

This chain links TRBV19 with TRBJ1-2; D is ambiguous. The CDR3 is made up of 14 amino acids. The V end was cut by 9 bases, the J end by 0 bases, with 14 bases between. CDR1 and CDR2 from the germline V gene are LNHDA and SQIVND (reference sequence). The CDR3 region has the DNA TGTGCCAGCATTCTGAGCGGATCTAACTATGGCTACACCTTC. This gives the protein CASILSGSNYGYTF.

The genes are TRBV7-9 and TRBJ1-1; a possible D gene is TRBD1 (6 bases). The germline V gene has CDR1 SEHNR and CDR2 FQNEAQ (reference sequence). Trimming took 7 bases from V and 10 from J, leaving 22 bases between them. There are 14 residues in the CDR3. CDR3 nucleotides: TGTGCCAGCAATTTAGGGGGGGGCATTCGCTCAGCTTTCTTT. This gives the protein CASNLGGGIRSAFF. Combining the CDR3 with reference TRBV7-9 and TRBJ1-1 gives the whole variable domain DTGVSQNPRHKITKRGQNVTFRCDPISEHNRLYWYRQTLGQGPEFLTYFQNEAQLEKSRLLSDRFSAERPKGSFSTLEIQRTEQGDSAMYLCASNLGGGIRSAFFGQGTRLTVV.

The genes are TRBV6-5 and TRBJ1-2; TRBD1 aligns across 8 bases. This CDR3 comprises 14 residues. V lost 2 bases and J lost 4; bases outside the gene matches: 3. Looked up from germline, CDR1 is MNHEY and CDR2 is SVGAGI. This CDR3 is CASSYDRGSYGYTF. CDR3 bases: TGTGCCAGCAGTTACGACAGGGGTTCCTATGGCTACACCTTC.

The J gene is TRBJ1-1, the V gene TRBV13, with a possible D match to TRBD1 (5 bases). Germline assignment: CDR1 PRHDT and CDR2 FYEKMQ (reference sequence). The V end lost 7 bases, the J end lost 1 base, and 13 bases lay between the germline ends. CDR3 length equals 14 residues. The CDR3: CASTQGGKNTEAFF. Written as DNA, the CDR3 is TGTGCCAGCACCCAGGGAGGGAAGAACACTGAAGCTTTCTTT.

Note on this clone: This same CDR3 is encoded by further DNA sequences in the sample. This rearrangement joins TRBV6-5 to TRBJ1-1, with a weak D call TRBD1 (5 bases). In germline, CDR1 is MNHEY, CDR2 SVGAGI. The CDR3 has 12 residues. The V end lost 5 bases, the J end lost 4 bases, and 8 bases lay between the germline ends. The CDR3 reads CASSRGGTEAFF. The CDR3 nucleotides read TGTGCCAGCAGTAGGGGAGGCACTGAAGCTTTCTTT.

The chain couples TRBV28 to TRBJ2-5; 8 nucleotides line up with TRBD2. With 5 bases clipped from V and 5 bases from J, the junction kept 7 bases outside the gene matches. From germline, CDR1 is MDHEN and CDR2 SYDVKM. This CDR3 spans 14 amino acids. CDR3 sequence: CASSIREGLETQYF. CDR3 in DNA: TGTGCCAGCAGTATACGGGAGGGCCTCGAGACCCAGTACTTC.

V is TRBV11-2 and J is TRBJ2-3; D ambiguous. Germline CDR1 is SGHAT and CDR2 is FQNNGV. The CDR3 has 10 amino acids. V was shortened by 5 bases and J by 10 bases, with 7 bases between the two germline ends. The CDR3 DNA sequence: TGTGCCAGCAGCAGTGGAGCGCAGTATTTT. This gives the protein CASSSGAQYF.